These T cell receptor beta chains were read from a single sample in a study of beta chain features in type 1 diabetes. Only in-frame clones appear in the TCRdb table, and some are missing; sequencing was by immunoSEQ multiplex PCR. The data contain some 350,000 clones, 8.5% to 10% of them singletons. The sequencing input was central memory CD4+ T cells from blood. The receptors shown here come from a young man with type 1 diabetes. Each CDR3 is given with its conserved first and last residue. The D gene is left open where the match is weak. Rows give clone size only sometimes, using once, few, many, or a class for an expanded clone.

CDR3 protein	V gene	clone size	D gene
CASSPQGTGELFF	TRBV7-7	NA	NA
CASSLMGLAAEQYF	TRBV7-2	NA	TRBD2
CAISGNQETQYF	TRBV10-3	few	NA
CSVGYRGLNEKLFF	TRBV29-1	many	TRBD1
CASSPQVGSASYEQYF	TRBV28	many	NA
CASSYAGFGTEAFF	TRBV28	NA	NA
CASTEDRVFVSNQPQHF	TRBV19	NA	TRBD1
CASSQRQGAGTQYF	TRBV14	NA	TRBD1
CASSSQPSNAGSEAFF	TRBV7-9	many	NA
CASSLQGTGELFF	TRBV5-4	NA	NA
CASRGSGTGSSSGRKFF	TRBV19	NA	TRBD1
CASRPQMNTEAFF	TRBV5-1	NA	NA
CASSGSRDRGTEAFF	TRBV2	NA	TRBD1
CASSWGYQPQHF	TRBV27	NA	NA
CASQDRIYSSGANVLTF	TRBV10-3	many	NA
CASNRGLEETQYF	TRBV19	NA	TRBD1
CASSPTTGRAYGYTF	TRBV28	NA	TRBD1
CASSLNRATDTQYF	TRBV7-2	NA	NA
CASSSSTGVGTNEKLFF	TRBV27	many	NA